Presented here are 11 T cell receptor beta chains from one specimen sequenced in a study of T cell changes during pregnancy in multiple sclerosis. Profiling relied on immunoSEQ multiplex PCR, and the TCRdb table lists in-frame clones only, not all of them. Of about 80,000 clones listed, 94% are singletons. Sequencing used peripheral blood, obtained in the third trimester of pregnancy. The source of these receptors is a female donor with multiple sclerosis, enrolled in a pregnancy study.

This clone was recorded once. V usage is TRBV2 and J usage is TRBJ2-4; weak D call: TRBD1 (5 bases). V lost 6 bases and J lost 5, with 17 bases in between. The CDR3 length is 15 residues. The V gene's germline CDR1 is SNHLY and CDR2 FYNNEI. CDR3 residues: CASRPGHPPQNIQYF. Written as DNA, the CDR3 is TGTGCCAGCAGACCCGGACATCCGCCCCAAAACATTCAGTACTTC.

The chain employs TRBV6-1 and TRBJ2-1; 10 nucleotides agree with TRBD1. Per the germline V gene, CDR1 is MNHNS and CDR2 is SASEGT. This CDR3 is 14 amino acids long. V shed 8 bases and J 7 bases; nucleotides not matched to a gene: 8. The CDR3 region has the DNA TGTGCCAGCGGGGGACAGGGGCTCATGAATGAGCAGTTCTTC. Translated, it gives CASGGQGLMNEQFF.

This chain uses TRBV5-8 with TRBJ2-2, with TRBD2 matching over 11 bases. Germline V gene lookup returns CDR1 SGHTS and CDR2 YDEGEE. The CDR3 is made up of 18 amino acids. Trimming removed 4 bases from V and 6 bases from J; junction bases left unmatched: 14. The CDR3 loop reads CASSPGLAAFLESGELFF. The CDR3 DNA sequence: TGTGCCAGCAGCCCGGGACTAGCGGCATTTTTGGAGTCCGGGGAGCTGTTTTTT.

The chain carries TRBV2 and TRBJ2-7, with 10 nucleotides matching TRBD1. CDR3 length: 14 residues. V lost 6 bases to trimming and J lost 2 bases; unmatched junction nucleotides: 4. CDR1 is SNHLY, CDR2 FYNNEI, per germline. The CDR3 is CASRTGTGAYEQYF. The CDR3 DNA is TGTGCCAGCAGGACCGGGACAGGGGCCTACGAGCAGTACTTC.

The CDR3 region is CASSTNREDNEQFF. CDR3 sequence (DNA): TGCGCCAGCAGCACAAACCGGGAGGACAATGAGCAGTTCTTC. V and J are TRBV5-1 and TRBJ2-1, with TRBD2 matching over 7 bases. Germline assignment: CDR1 SGHRS and CDR2 YFSETQ. The CDR3 length is 14 residues. V was clipped by 4 bases and J by 5 bases; unmatched bases: 6.

The chain carries TRBV9 and TRBJ2-7, with 9 bases aligning to TRBD1. The CDR3 runs to 14 residues. V dropped 3 bases and J dropped 6; count of bases not matched to a gene: 7. CDR1 SGDLS and CDR2 YYNGEE come from the germline V gene. The CDR3 is CASSAGQGISEQYF. The DNA of the CDR3 is TGTGCCAGCAGCGCCGGACAGGGGATCTCCGAGCAGTACTTC.

The V gene is TRBV19, the J gene TRBJ2-5, with a possible D match to TRBD1 (5 bases). This CDR3 is 15 amino acids long. V lost 3 bases and J lost 1, with 12 bases in between. Germline V gene sequence: CDR1 LNHDA, CDR2 SQIVND (reference sequence). The CDR3 DNA follows: TGTGCCAGTAGTATTTCCTCGACAGCCCAAGAGACCCAGTACTTC. This gives the protein CASSISSTAQETQYF.

V is TRBV4-1 and J is TRBJ2-3, with TRBD1 identical over 7 bases. V shed 3 bases and J 4 bases; nucleotides not matched to a gene: 10. The germline V gene encodes CDR1 MGHRA and CDR2 YSYEKL. The CDR3 length is 16 residues. CDR3 DNA sequence: TGCGCCAGCAGCCACCACCTAGACAGGGTGGCAGATACGCAGTATTTT. Translated, it gives CASSHHLDRVADTQYF.

The gene calls are TRBV5-6 and TRBJ2-7; D unresolved. This CDR3 comprises 14 residues. V shed 1 base and J shed 0 bases, with 8 bases lying between them. Germline CDR1 SGHDT, CDR2 YYEEEE. CDR3 nucleotide sequence: TGTGCCAGCAGCTTGATAGCTGTCTCCTACGAGCAGTACTTC. Translating gives CASSLIAVSYEQYF.

This chain joins TRBV19 and TRBJ1-5; D is uncertain. The CDR3 has 12 residues. Trimming stripped 3 bases from V and 5 bases from J, with 5 bases between. Germline V lookup: CDR1 LNHDA, CDR2 SQIVND (reference sequence). Here the CDR3 DNA reads TGTGCCAGTAGTATCTCCTATCAGCCCCAGCATTTT. Amino acids: CASSISYQPQHF.

The gene calls are TRBV9 and TRBJ2-1; perhaps TRBD1 as D (6 bases). Between the trimmed V and J ends, which lost 0 bases and 10 bases, there was a span of 8 bases. The CDR3 has 12 residues. Germline loops: CDR1 SGDLS, CDR2 YYNGEE. CDR3: CASSVGDREQFF. DNA for the CDR3: TGTGCCAGCAGCGTAGGTGACAGGGAGCAGTTCTTC.